These T cell receptor beta chains were read from a single sample in a study of T cell clones after liver transplantation. The data were produced by immunoSEQ multiplex PCR, yet TCRdb's version contains in-frame clones alone and is incomplete. The sample holds about 74,000 clones, approximately 80% seen once. The sequences come from CD4+ T cells from blood, collected before liver transplant. The receptors were gathered from a human donor who received a liver transplant. CDR3s include the opening cysteine and the closing phenylalanine or tryptophan. Each record gives: CDR3 protein, CDR3 DNA, V gene, clone size, J gene, D gene. A D gene is named only where the DNA matches it firmly. Part of the rows lack a size; the others show once, few, many or a class for expanded clones.

cdr3_aa: CASSYLDGYTEAFF; cdr3_nt: TGTGCCAGCAGTTACCTCGATGGGTACACTGAAGCTTTCTTT; v_call: TRBV6-5; clone_size: NA; j_call: TRBJ1-1; d_call: NA
cdr3_aa: CASRGRNSNQPQHF; cdr3_nt: TGTGCCAGCAGGGGGCGGAATAGCAATCAGCCCCAGCATTTT; v_call: TRBV28; clone_size: NA; j_call: TRBJ1-5; d_call: NA
cdr3_aa: CASSLLQGYGYTF; cdr3_nt: TGCGCCAGCAGCTTGTTACAGGGGTATGGCTACACCTTC; v_call: TRBV5-1; clone_size: NA; j_call: TRBJ1-2; d_call: TRBD1
cdr3_aa: CSASGAAGTF; cdr3_nt: TGCAGTGCTAGTGGGGCCGCGGGGACCTTC; v_call: TRBV20-1; clone_size: NA; j_call: TRBJ1-2; d_call: NA
cdr3_aa: CASSPAASRVNYGYTF; cdr3_nt: TGTGCCAGCAGCCCCGCTGCCTCCAGGGTTAACTATGGCTACACCTTC; v_call: TRBV7-9; clone_size: NA; j_call: TRBJ1-2; d_call: NA
cdr3_aa: CASSYEGLLGYTF; cdr3_nt: TGTGCCAGCAGTTACGAGGGGCTCTTAGGCTACACCTTC; v_call: TRBV6-5; clone_size: NA; j_call: TRBJ1-2; d_call: NA
cdr3_aa: CAWSVRRLQETQYF; cdr3_nt: TGTGCCTGGAGTGTACGGCGACTTCAAGAGACCCAGTACTTC; v_call: TRBV30; clone_size: NA; j_call: TRBJ2-5; d_call: NA
cdr3_aa: CASRAGGPEEQYF; cdr3_nt: TGTGCCAGCCGAGCGGGAGGGCCTGAAGAGCAGTACTTC; v_call: TRBV25-1; clone_size: NA; j_call: TRBJ2-7; d_call: TRBD2
cdr3_aa: CASSDRVRQPQHF; cdr3_nt: TGTGCCAGCAGTGACAGGGTAAGACAGCCCCAGCATTTT; v_call: TRBV6-6; clone_size: few; j_call: TRBJ1-5; d_call: TRBD1
cdr3_aa: CASSQTSGSSYNEQFF; cdr3_nt: TGCGCCAGCAGCCAGACTAGCGGGAGCTCCTACAATGAGCAGTTCTTC; v_call: TRBV5-1; clone_size: NA; j_call: TRBJ2-1; d_call: TRBD2
cdr3_aa: CSAHGPSTEAFF; cdr3_nt: TGCAGCGCCCACGGCCCGAGCACTGAAGCTTTCTTT; v_call: TRBV29-1; clone_size: once; j_call: TRBJ1-1; d_call: NA
cdr3_aa: CAISERTTMTYEQYF; cdr3_nt: TGTGCCATCAGTGAAAGGACAACGATGACCTACGAGCAGTACTTC; v_call: TRBV10-3; clone_size: NA; j_call: TRBJ2-7; d_call: NA
cdr3_aa: CARLQGEAFF; cdr3_nt: TGTGCCAGGCTACAGGGTGAAGCTTTCTTT; v_call: TRBV2; clone_size: NA; j_call: TRBJ1-1; d_call: NA
cdr3_aa: CASSWNNYGYTF; cdr3_nt: TGTGCCAGCAGTTGGAATAACTATGGCTACACCTTC; v_call: TRBV28; clone_size: NA; j_call: TRBJ1-2; d_call: NA
cdr3_aa: CASSLGGTANYGYTF; cdr3_nt: TGTGCCAGCAGTTTAGGGGGGACAGCTAACTATGGCTACACCTTC; v_call: TRBV28; clone_size: NA; j_call: TRBJ1-2; d_call: TRBD1
cdr3_aa: CASSFLAGSNEKLFF; cdr3_nt: TGTGCCAGCAGTTTCCTGGCAGGGAGTAATGAAAAACTGTTTTTT; v_call: TRBV28; clone_size: NA; j_call: TRBJ1-4; d_call: NA
cdr3_aa: CASTRTGGYGGYTF; cdr3_nt: TGTGCCAGCACCCGGACAGGGGGGTACGGTGGCTACACCTTC; v_call: TRBV19; clone_size: NA; j_call: TRBJ1-2; d_call: TRBD1
cdr3_aa: CASSLVVSPYEQYF; cdr3_nt: TGCGCCAGCAGCTTGGTGGTCTCGCCATACGAGCAGTACTTC; v_call: TRBV5-1; clone_size: medium-sized; j_call: TRBJ2-7; d_call: NA
cdr3_aa: CAISEGPRTYEQYF; cdr3_nt: TGTGCCATCAGTGAGGGGCCGCGGACCTACGAGCAGTACTTC; v_call: TRBV10-3; clone_size: NA; j_call: TRBJ2-7; d_call: NA
cdr3_aa: CASTTSPDREQFF; cdr3_nt: TGTGCCAGCACGACTAGCCCCGATAGGGAGCAGTTCTTC; v_call: TRBV28; clone_size: NA; j_call: TRBJ2-1; d_call: TRBD2
cdr3_aa: CASSPGTSSYNEQFF; cdr3_nt: TGTGCCAGCTCACCGGGGACTTCCTCCTACAATGAGCAGTTCTTC; v_call: TRBV18; clone_size: NA; j_call: TRBJ2-1; d_call: NA
cdr3_aa: CASSPRQGQGEKLFF; cdr3_nt: TGTGCCAGTAGCCCTCGACAGGGCCAAGGTGAAAAACTGTTTTTT; v_call: TRBV19; clone_size: NA; j_call: TRBJ1-4; d_call: TRBD1
cdr3_aa: CASAPGQGLGYTF; cdr3_nt: TGTGCCAGTGCTCCGGGACAGGGACTTGGCTACACCTTC; v_call: TRBV19; clone_size: NA; j_call: TRBJ1-2; d_call: TRBD1
cdr3_aa: CASSLRTGLFSGANVLTF; cdr3_nt: TGTGCCAGCAGTCTCCGGACAGGTCTATTCTCTGGGGCCAACGTCCTGACTTTC; v_call: TRBV27; clone_size: few; j_call: TRBJ2-6; d_call: TRBD1
cdr3_aa: CASSIPSRNTEAFF; cdr3_nt: TGTGCCAGCAGCATCCCTTCCAGGAACACTGAAGCTTTCTTT; v_call: TRBV13; clone_size: few; j_call: TRBJ1-1; d_call: NA
cdr3_aa: CASQRGGAGELFF; cdr3_nt: TGTGCCTCCCAGAGAGGAGGTGCCGGGGAGCTGTTTTTT; v_call: TRBV30; clone_size: NA; j_call: TRBJ2-2; d_call: NA
cdr3_aa: CASSVPSAVFYGYTF; cdr3_nt: TGTGCCAGCAGCGTCCCTTCGGCGGTCTTCTATGGCTACACCTTC; v_call: TRBV28; clone_size: NA; j_call: TRBJ1-2; d_call: NA
cdr3_aa: CASGRLAGGDTQYF; cdr3_nt: TGTGCCAGCGGTAGACTAGCGGGAGGAGATACGCAGTATTTT; v_call: TRBV27; clone_size: NA; j_call: TRBJ2-3; d_call: TRBD2
cdr3_aa: CASSPTWGSDTEAFF; cdr3_nt: TGTGCCAGCAGTCCAACTTGGGGATCGGACACTGAAGCTTTCTTT; v_call: TRBV27; clone_size: NA; j_call: TRBJ1-1; d_call: NA
cdr3_aa: CASSQIGIPASQPQHF; cdr3_nt: TGCGCCAGCAGCCAGATCGGTATACCGGCCAGTCAGCCCCAGCATTTT; v_call: TRBV4-1; clone_size: NA; j_call: TRBJ1-5; d_call: NA
cdr3_aa: CASSAGQIYGYTF; cdr3_nt: TGTGCCAGCAGTGCGGGACAGATCTATGGCTACACCTTC; v_call: TRBV28; clone_size: NA; j_call: TRBJ1-2; d_call: TRBD1
cdr3_aa: CASSQDWGSDLYEQYF; cdr3_nt: TGCGCCAGCAGCCAAGATTGGGGGAGCGATCTCTACGAGCAGTACTTC; v_call: TRBV4-3; clone_size: NA; j_call: TRBJ2-7; d_call: NA
cdr3_aa: CASSRGTGSNEKLFF; cdr3_nt: TGCGCCAGCAGCCGCGGGACAGGGTCTAATGAAAAACTGTTTTTT; v_call: TRBV5-1; clone_size: NA; j_call: TRBJ1-4; d_call: TRBD1
cdr3_aa: CSAGQGGGYTF; cdr3_nt: TGCAGTGCTGGACAGGGGGGGGGCTACACCTTC; v_call: TRBV20-1; clone_size: NA; j_call: TRBJ1-2; d_call: TRBD1
cdr3_aa: CASSRDRQNTEAFF; cdr3_nt: TGTGCCAGCAGCCGGGACAGGCAGAACACTGAAGCTTTCTTT; v_call: TRBV6-5; clone_size: NA; j_call: TRBJ1-1; d_call: TRBD1
cdr3_aa: CASRRGSGAGGNTIYF; cdr3_nt: TGCGCCAGCCGAAGAGGGTCAGGGGCGGGTGGAAACACCATATATTTT; v_call: TRBV5-1; clone_size: NA; j_call: TRBJ1-3; d_call: NA
cdr3_aa: CASSSRDPRGEKLFF; cdr3_nt: TGTGCCAGCAGTTCCCGGGACCCGAGAGGTGAAAAACTGTTTTTT; v_call: TRBV6-5; clone_size: NA; j_call: TRBJ1-4; d_call: NA
cdr3_aa: CASSQGLSRTSGELFF; cdr3_nt: TGTGCCAGCAGCCAAGGACTCTCCAGGACGTCCGGGGAGCTGTTTTTT; v_call: TRBV4-2; clone_size: NA; j_call: TRBJ2-2; d_call: NA
cdr3_aa: CASSLAGGTANEKLFF; cdr3_nt: TGTGCCAGCAGCTTAGCCGGGGGGACAGCTAATGAAAAACTGTTTTTT; v_call: TRBV7-2; clone_size: NA; j_call: TRBJ1-4; d_call: TRBD1
cdr3_aa: CASSPPRLGSITDTQYF; cdr3_nt: TGTGCCAGCTCACCACCCCGACTGGGGTCGATCACAGATACGCAGTATTTT; v_call: TRBV18; clone_size: NA; j_call: TRBJ2-3; d_call: NA
cdr3_aa: CASSFHTEAFF; cdr3_nt: TGTGCCAGCAGTTTCCACACTGAAGCTTTCTTT; v_call: TRBV28; clone_size: NA; j_call: TRBJ1-1; d_call: NA
cdr3_aa: CASSFSGQPQHF; cdr3_nt: TGTGCCAGCAGCTTCTCAGGTCAGCCCCAGCATTTT; v_call: TRBV5-6; clone_size: NA; j_call: TRBJ1-5; d_call: NA
cdr3_aa: CASSVDINYGYTF; cdr3_nt: TGTGCCAGCAGCGTGGACATTAACTATGGCTACACCTTC; v_call: TRBV9; clone_size: few; j_call: TRBJ1-2; d_call: NA
cdr3_aa: CASSVDYRARAFF; cdr3_nt: TGTGCCAGCAGCGTCGACTACAGGGCCCGAGCTTTCTTT; v_call: TRBV9; clone_size: NA; j_call: TRBJ1-1; d_call: NA
cdr3_aa: CAIGRLAGGSYEQYF; cdr3_nt: TGTGCCATCGGAAGACTAGCGGGAGGTTCCTACGAGCAGTACTTC; v_call: TRBV10-3; clone_size: medium-sized; j_call: TRBJ2-7; d_call: TRBD2
cdr3_aa: CASSLVVGGDTEAFF; cdr3_nt: TGCGCCAGCAGCTTGGTAGTTGGAGGTGACACTGAAGCTTTCTTT; v_call: TRBV5-1; clone_size: medium-sized; j_call: TRBJ1-1; d_call: NA
cdr3_aa: CASSPGRSNQPQHF; cdr3_nt: TGTGCCAGCAGTCCAGGGAGGAGCAATCAGCCCCAGCATTTT; v_call: TRBV27; clone_size: NA; j_call: TRBJ1-5; d_call: NA
cdr3_aa: CASSQDRAAGGYNEQFF; cdr3_nt: TGTGCCAGCAGCCAAGATCGGGCAGCGGGGGGATACAATGAGCAGTTCTTC; v_call: TRBV14; clone_size: NA; j_call: TRBJ2-1; d_call: TRBD2
cdr3_aa: CASTWRLNTEAFF; cdr3_nt: TGTGCCAGCACTTGGAGGTTAAACACTGAAGCTTTCTTT; v_call: TRBV19; clone_size: NA; j_call: TRBJ1-1; d_call: NA
cdr3_aa: CATSRGRGTDTQYF; cdr3_nt: TGTGCCACCAGCAGAGGGAGGGGCACAGATACGCAGTATTTT; v_call: TRBV15; clone_size: NA; j_call: TRBJ2-3; d_call: NA
cdr3_aa: CASSQILYSNQPQHF; cdr3_nt: TGTGCCAGTAGCCAGATCTTATATAGCAATCAGCCCCAGCATTTT; v_call: TRBV19; clone_size: NA; j_call: TRBJ1-5; d_call: NA
cdr3_aa: CASSPKRGTGGRYEQYF; cdr3_nt: TGTGCCAGCAGCCCGAAACGGGGGACAGGGGGCCGGTACGAGCAGTACTTC; v_call: TRBV5-4; clone_size: NA; j_call: TRBJ2-7; d_call: TRBD1
cdr3_aa: CASSGDRGSNQPQHF; cdr3_nt: TGTGCCAGCAGTGGGGACAGGGGGAGCAATCAGCCCCAGCATTTT; v_call: TRBV2; clone_size: few; j_call: TRBJ1-5; d_call: TRBD1
cdr3_aa: CASSPRLSRGSYNEQFF; cdr3_nt: TGTGCCAGCAGCCCTCGTTTATCGAGAGGGTCCTACAATGAGCAGTTCTTC; v_call: TRBV7-6; clone_size: NA; j_call: TRBJ2-1; d_call: NA
cdr3_aa: CATQQLSRPYGYTF; cdr3_nt: TGTGCCACCCAACAGCTATCCCGACCCTATGGCTACACCTTC; v_call: TRBV19; clone_size: NA; j_call: TRBJ1-2; d_call: NA
cdr3_aa: CATCRVIRDYGYTF; cdr3_nt: TGTGCCACATGTCGGGTCATTAGGGACTATGGCTACACCTTC; v_call: TRBV28; clone_size: NA; j_call: TRBJ1-2; d_call: NA
cdr3_aa: CASSLGESSEKLFF; cdr3_nt: TGCGCCAGCAGCTTGGGGGAATCGAGTGAAAAACTGTTTTTT; v_call: TRBV5-1; clone_size: NA; j_call: TRBJ1-4; d_call: NA
cdr3_aa: CASTGAVKDRGKTEAFF; cdr3_nt: TGTGCCAGCACCGGGGCGGTGAAGGACAGGGGAAAAACTGAAGCTTTCTTT; v_call: TRBV25-1; clone_size: NA; j_call: TRBJ1-1; d_call: TRBD1
cdr3_aa: CATSRGSDRGPYGYTF; cdr3_nt: TGTGCCACCAGCAGAGGTTCTGACAGGGGGCCCTATGGCTACACCTTC; v_call: TRBV15; clone_size: NA; j_call: TRBJ1-2; d_call: TRBD1
cdr3_aa: CASSSPRDPSYEQYF; cdr3_nt: TGTGCCAGCAGTAGTCCCCGGGACCCTTCCTACGAGCAGTACTTC; v_call: TRBV5-4; clone_size: NA; j_call: TRBJ2-7; d_call: NA